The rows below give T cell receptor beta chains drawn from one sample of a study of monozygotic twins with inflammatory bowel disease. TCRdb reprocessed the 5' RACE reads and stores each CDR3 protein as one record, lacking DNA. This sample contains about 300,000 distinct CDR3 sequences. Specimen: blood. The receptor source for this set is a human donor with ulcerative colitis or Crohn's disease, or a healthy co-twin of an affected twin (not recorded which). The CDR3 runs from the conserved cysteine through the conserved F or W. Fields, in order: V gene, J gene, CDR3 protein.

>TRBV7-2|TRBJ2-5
CASSLQPPGPQETQYF
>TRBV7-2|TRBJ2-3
CASSLATVADTQYF
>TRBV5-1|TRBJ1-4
CASSMRGNEKLFF
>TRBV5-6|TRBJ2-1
CASSLVTSGRLIF
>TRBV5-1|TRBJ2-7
CASSLGAGMYEQYF
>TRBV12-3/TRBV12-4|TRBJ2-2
CASRRGANTGELFF
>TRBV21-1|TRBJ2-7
CASSISIEDTSGSHEQYF
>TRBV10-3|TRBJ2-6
CAISESGAGANVLTF
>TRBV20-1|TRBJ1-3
CSAHGVGNTIYF
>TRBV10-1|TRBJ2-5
CASSADLSGGSETQYF
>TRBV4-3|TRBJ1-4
CASSQETGKNEKLFF
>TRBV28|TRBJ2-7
CASSLQWGQHGEQYF
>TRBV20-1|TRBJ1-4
CSASDGPFNEKLFF
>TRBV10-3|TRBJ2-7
CAISERPQGGEQYF
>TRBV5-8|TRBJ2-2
CASSLDQASTGELFF
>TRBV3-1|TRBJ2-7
CATRAGGDEQYF
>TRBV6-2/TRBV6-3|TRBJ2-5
CASRERQGLLAETQYF
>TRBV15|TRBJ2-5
CATSERGGQETQYF
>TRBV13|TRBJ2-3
CASSSALAGGQDTQYF
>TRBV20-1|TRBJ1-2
CSAKGHLTDNYGYTF
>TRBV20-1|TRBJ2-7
CSATSGGVYEQYF
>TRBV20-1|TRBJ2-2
CSAPASGRSNTGELFF
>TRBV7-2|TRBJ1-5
CASSSSGRPQHF
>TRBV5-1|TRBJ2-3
CASSPLTSSTDTQYF
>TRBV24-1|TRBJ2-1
CATSAGQGDNEQFF
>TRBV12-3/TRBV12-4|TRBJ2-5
CASRGQAWETQYF
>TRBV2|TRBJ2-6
CAGTGGSGANVLTF
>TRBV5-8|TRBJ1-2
CASSFISQGLAYGYTF
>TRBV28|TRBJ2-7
CASSLASGRATYEQYF
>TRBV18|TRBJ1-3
CASSPITKPGQRLPRGNTIYF
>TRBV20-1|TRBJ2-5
CSARDIQGAGTQYF
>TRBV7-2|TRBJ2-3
CASRGQYTDTQYF
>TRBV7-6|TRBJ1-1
CASSLGGAVNTEAFF
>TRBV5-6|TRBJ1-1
CASSLAGGRNTEAFF
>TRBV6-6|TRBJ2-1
CASSRLAEAEQFF
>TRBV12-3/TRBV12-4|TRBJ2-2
CASTNSMVTGELFF
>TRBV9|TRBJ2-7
CASSVDHSSYEQYF
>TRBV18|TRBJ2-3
CASSPQGGVTQYF
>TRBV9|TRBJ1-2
CASSPQLGNYGYTF
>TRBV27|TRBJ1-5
CASRGNTEGRQPQHF
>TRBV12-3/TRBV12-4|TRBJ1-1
CASSFRGRSNTEAFF
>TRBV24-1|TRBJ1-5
CATSEGYSNQPQHF
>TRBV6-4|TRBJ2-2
CASGEDYTGELFF
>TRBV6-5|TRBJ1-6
CASSYQSSNSPLHF
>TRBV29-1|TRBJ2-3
CSDSGSTDTQYF
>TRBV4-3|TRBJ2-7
CASSQGTVSYEQYF
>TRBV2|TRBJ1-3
CASRGPPGQGTYSGNTIYF
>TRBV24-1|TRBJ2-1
CATSDLHYGGEYNEQFF
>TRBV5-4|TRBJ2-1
CASSSPANEQFF
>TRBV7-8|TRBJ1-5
CASSLTIGGGYSNQPQHF
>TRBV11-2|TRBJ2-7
CASSLVTGGYEQYF